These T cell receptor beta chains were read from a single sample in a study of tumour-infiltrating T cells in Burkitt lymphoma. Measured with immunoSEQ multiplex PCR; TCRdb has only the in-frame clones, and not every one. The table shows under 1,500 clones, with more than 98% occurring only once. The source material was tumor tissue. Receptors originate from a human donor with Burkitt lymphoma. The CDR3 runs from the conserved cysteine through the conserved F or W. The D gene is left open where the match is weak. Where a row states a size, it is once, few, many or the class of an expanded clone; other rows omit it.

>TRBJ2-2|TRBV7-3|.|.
CASSAHRTGELFF
TGTGCCAGCAGCGCCCACAGGACCGGGGAGCTGTTTTTT
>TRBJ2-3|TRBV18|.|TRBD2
CASSPRETSTDTQYF
TGTGCCAGCTCACCGCGGGAGACGAGCACAGATACGCAGTATTTT
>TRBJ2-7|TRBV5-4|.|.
CASSRSQGMLYEQYF
TGTGCCAGCAGCCGTTCCCAGGGGATGCTCTACGAGCAGTACTTC
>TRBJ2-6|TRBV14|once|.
CASSQDRTSGANVLTF
TGTGCCAGCAGCCAAGATCGAACCTCTGGGGCCAACGTCCTGACTTTC
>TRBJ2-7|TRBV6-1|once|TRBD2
CASSEPLAGGPRGEQYF
TGTGCCAGCAGTGAACCCTTAGCGGGGGGCCCCCGGGGCGAGCAGTACTTC
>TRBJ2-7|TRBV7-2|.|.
CASSSQQGSLSYEQYF
TGTGCCAGCAGCTCGCAACAGGGTTCTTTATCCTACGAGCAGTACTTC
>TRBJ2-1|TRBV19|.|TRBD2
CASSGSGMHEQFF
TGTGCCAGTAGTGGTAGCGGGATGCATGAGCAGTTCTTC
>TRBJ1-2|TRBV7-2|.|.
CASSLGDIYGYTF
TGTGCCAGCAGCTTAGGGGACATCTATGGCTACACCTTC
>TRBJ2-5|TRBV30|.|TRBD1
CAWCKGTAQETQYF
TGTGCCTGGTGCAAAGGGACAGCCCAAGAGACCCAGTACTTC
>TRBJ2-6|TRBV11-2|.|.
CASSLGGANVLTF
TGTGCCAGCAGCTTAGGGGGTGCCAACGTCCTGACTTTC
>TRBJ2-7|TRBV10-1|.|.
CASSGATGEGYEQYF
TGCGCCAGCAGTGGGGCGACAGGGGAGGGCTACGAGCAGTACTTC
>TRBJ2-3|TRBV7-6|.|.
CASSTSPDTQYF
TGTGCCAGCAGTACCAGCCCAGATACGCAGTATTTT
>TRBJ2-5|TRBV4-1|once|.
CASSQGESRQYF
TGCGCCAGCAGCCAAGGAGAGTCCCGGCAGTACTTC
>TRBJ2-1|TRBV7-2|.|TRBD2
CASTWTSGTNEQFF
TGTGCCAGCACTTGGACTAGCGGGACCAATGAGCAGTTCTTC
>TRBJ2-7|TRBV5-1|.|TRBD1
CASSAQDRAGEQYF
TGCGCCAGCAGCGCCCAGGACAGGGCGGGCGAGCAGTACTTC
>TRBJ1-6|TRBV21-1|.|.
CASSKPGSDNSPLHF
TGTGCCAGCAGCAAACCGGGATCTGATAATTCACCCCTCCACTTT
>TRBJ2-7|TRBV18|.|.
CASSPTRETYEQYF
TGTGCCAGCTCACCGACCCGGGAAACCTACGAGCAGTACTTC
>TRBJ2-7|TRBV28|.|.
CASSFPQLEQYF
TGTGCCAGCAGTTTCCCTCAGCTGGAGCAGTACTTC
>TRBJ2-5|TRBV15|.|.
CATSRDLDKTQYF
TGTGCCACCAGCAGAGATCTCGACAAGACCCAGTACTTC
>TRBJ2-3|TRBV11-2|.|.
CASSLSWGTSTDTQYF
TGTGCCAGCAGCTTAAGTTGGGGCACAAGCACAGATACGCAGTATTTT
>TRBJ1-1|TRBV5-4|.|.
CASSAARDTRNTEAFF
TGTGCCAGCAGCGCGGCCCGGGACACAAGGAACACTGAAGCTTTCTTT
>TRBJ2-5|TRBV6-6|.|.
CASSTQKDETQYF
TGTGCCAGCAGCACACAGAAGGACGAGACCCAGTACTTC
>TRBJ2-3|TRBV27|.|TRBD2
CASSFEGLADTQYF
TGTGCCAGCAGTTTTGAGGGACTAGCGGATACGCAGTATTTT
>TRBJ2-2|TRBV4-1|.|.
CASSQAENTGELFF
TGCGCCAGCAGCCAAGCCGAGAACACCGGGGAGCTGTTTTTT
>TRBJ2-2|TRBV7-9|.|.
CASSFGRQDGELFF
TGTGCCAGCAGCTTCGGCAGACAGGACGGGGAGCTGTTTTTT
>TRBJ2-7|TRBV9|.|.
CASSSQGHEQYF
TGTGCCAGCAGCTCACAGGGCCACGAGCAGTACTTC